Described below is a single T cell receptor beta chain sequence and its context. This sample was taken from a study of blood T cell repertoires in COVID-19. Looking at the study overall: Whether acute or convalescent, the COVID-19 samples came from the United States, Italy and Spain.

The repertoire was sequenced with immunoSEQ multiplex PCR; TCRdb's copy has only in-frame clones and lacks some. The sample shows hundreds of thousands of clones, roughly nine tenths of them seen only once. Per the germline V gene, CDR1 is MNHEY and CDR2 is SVGAGI. The ends lost 6 bases at V and 3 bases at J; junction bases unmatched: 10. This CDR3 has 15 amino acids. The sequenced sample consisted of peripheral blood. The chain is built from TRBV6-5 and TRBJ1-2; TRBD1 matches 7 bases. The receptor's source is a man aged 18 to 30 with COVID-19, enrolled during active disease. The CDR3 spells CASRPFSGTDYGYTF. The CDR3 DNA reads TGTGCCAGCAGACCTTTCTCCGGGACAGACTATGGCTACACCTTC.